This T cell receptor (beta chain) came from a study of blood T cell repertoires in COVID-19. Study at large: Specimens from acute and convalescent COVID-19 originated in the United States, Italy and Spain.

Repertoires were generated with immunoSEQ multiplex PCR, while TCRdb's copy carries only in-frame clones and drops some. The sample carries about 100,000 clones, approximately 86% recorded once. CDR1 SNHLY and CDR2 FYNNEI come from the germline V gene. The V and J ends lost 8 bases and 3 bases, in that order; junction bases with no gene match: 9. CDR3 length: 15 amino acids. The specimen was peripheral blood. The sequence derives from a human donor in a cohort sampled during active COVID-19. The chain uses TRBV2 and TRBJ1-5; 8 bases map to TRBD1. CDR3 nucleotides: TGTGCCAGCGCGACCCGGACAGGGCCCAATCAGCCCCAGCATTTT. Translating gives CASATRTGPNQPQHF.